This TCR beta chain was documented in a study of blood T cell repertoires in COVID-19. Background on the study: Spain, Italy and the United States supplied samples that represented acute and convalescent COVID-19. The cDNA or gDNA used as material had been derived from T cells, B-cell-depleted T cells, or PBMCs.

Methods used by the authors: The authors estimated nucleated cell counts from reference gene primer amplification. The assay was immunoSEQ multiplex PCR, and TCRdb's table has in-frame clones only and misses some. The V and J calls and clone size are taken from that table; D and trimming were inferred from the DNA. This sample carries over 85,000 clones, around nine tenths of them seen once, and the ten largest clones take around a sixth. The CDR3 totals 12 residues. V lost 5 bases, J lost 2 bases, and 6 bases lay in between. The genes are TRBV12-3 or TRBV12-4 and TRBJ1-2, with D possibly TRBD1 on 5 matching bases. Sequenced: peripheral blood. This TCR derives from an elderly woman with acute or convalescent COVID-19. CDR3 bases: TGTGCCAGCAGTGGGGGGAACTATGGCTACACCTTC. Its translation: CASSGGNYGYTF.